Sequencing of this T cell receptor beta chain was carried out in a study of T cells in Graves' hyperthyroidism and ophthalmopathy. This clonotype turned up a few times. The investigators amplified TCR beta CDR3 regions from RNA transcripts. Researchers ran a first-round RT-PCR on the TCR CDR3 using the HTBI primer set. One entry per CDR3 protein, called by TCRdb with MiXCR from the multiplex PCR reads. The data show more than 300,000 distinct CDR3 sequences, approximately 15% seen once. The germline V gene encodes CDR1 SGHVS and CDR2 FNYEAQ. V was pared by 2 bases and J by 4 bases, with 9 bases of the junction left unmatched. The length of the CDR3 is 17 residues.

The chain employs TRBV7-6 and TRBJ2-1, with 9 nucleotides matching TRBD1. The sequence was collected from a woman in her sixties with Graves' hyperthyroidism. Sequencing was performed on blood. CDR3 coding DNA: TGTGCCAGCAGCTTATATCCGGGACAGGGACAATACAATGAGCAGTTCTTC. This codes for CASSLYPGQGQYNEQFF.